This T cell receptor beta chain came from a study of shared clonotypes between healthy human individuals. Background on the study: A donor's plate count was three for CD4 naive and three for CD4 memory; CD8 naive had two and CD8 memory one.

The CDR3 loop spans 11 amino acids. Germline CDR1 reads SSHAT; CDR2 reads FNYEAQ (reference sequence). Study results and caveats: An expected dependence of interdonor clonotype sharing on sequencing depth was noted.

Genomic DNA of every subset was divided equally among multiple immunoSEQ plates. Using immunoSEQ multiplex PCR, the repertoire was profiled, and TCRdb retains in-frame clones only, with some absent. Of 2 million to 3 million clones listed, 93% are singletons. To note about this clone: The antigen is undetermined. Germline and junction disagree at one end, which may indicate a read error.

The V gene is TRBV7-7, the J gene TRBJ2-7; D might be TRBD2 (5 bases). The source is a man younger than 35 in good health. Some clones in this sample may be carry-over from other donors' samples. The sequenced material came from naive CD4+ T cells from PBMCs. This sample's subset: CD45RA+ positively selected. This CDR3 reads CASSLVRLAVF. The CDR3 DNA reads as TGTGCCAGCAGCTTAGTTCGGCTAGCAGTGTTC.